Following are 22 T cell receptor beta chains from one sample sequenced in a study of blood T cells in healthy people across ages (dated by TCRdb to 2014 to 2015). The library was made by 5' RACE. The instrument given in TCRdb is Illumina HiSeq 2500. A second PCR of about 6 to 11 cycles was performed with a sample-barcoded 5' primer and a J-beta primer mix. TCRdb reran the public reads through fastp at Q25 and MiXCR, keeping productive beta chains. Each CDR3 protein appears once, grouped with its most common genes and DNA. Recorded for this sample are approximately 770,000 distinct CDR3 sequences; over 45% of them occurred a single time. Jointly, the top ten make up about 20% of the sample. The sample taken for sequencing was blood. The receptors derive from a man aged 25 to 40 in good health.

The CDR3 DNA reads TGTGCCATCGGGACAGTGCAACGGGAGCCCTACGAGCAGTACTTC. This encodes CAIGTVQREPYEQYF. The chain uses TRBV10-3 and TRBJ2-7; TRBD1 is a possible D gene (7 bases). Germline V gene data show CDR1 as ENHRY and CDR2 as SYGVKD. Trimming shortened V by 8 bases and J by 2 bases, and 19 bases separated the two germline ends. This CDR3 is built from 15 residues.

The V call is TRBV7-8, the J call TRBJ2-1, with D possibly TRBD1 on 7 matching bases. Trimming shortened V by 1 base and J by 4 bases, and 14 bases separated the two germline ends. Germline values: CDR1 SGHVS, CDR2 FQNEAQ. The CDR3 runs 16 residues. The DNA for the CDR3 is TGTGCCAGCAGCTTAGTGGCGGGACAGATTTACAATGAGCAGTTCTTC. Translating it yields CASSLVAGQIYNEQFF.

The rearrangement joins TRBV5-1 to TRBJ2-3; 11 positions agree with TRBD2. CDR1 and CDR2 from the germline V gene are SGHRS and YFSETQ. V lost 0 bases, J lost 10 bases, and 7 bases stayed unmatched. The CDR3 totals 15 residues. In DNA form, the CDR3 reads TGCGCCAGCAGCTTGGTCGCGTCTAGCGGGGGGTCGCAGTATTTT. Amino acid sequence: CASSLVASSGGSQYF.

CDR3 sequence reads: CASSQFPNEQFF. CDR3 nucleotide sequence: TGTGCCAGCAGCCAATTCCCCAATGAGCAGTTCTTC. V gene TRBV14 combines with J gene TRBJ2-1; no clear D gene. Trimming removed 2 bases from V and 6 bases from J, with 5 bases in between. Germline V CDR1 and CDR2: SGHDN, FVKESK. CDR3 length: 12 amino acids.

The V call is TRBV20-1, the J call TRBJ2-3; unclear D gene. Germline V gene lookup returns CDR1 DFQATT and CDR2 SNEGSKA (reference sequence). The V end was cut by 6 bases, the J end by 1 base, with 26 bases between. The CDR3 sequence is 18 residues long. In DNA, the CDR3 is TGCAGTGCCCTTCCACTCCGAGTGAATGCCTATCGCACAGATACGCAGTATTTT. Translating gives CSALPLRVNAYRTDTQYF.

Ten or more counts support this clonotype. V gene TRBV4-2 combines with J gene TRBJ2-1, with a weak D call TRBD2 (7 bases). The CDR3 is 15 residues long. CDR1 and CDR2 (germline): LGHNA, YNFKEQ. Trimming removed 4 bases from V and 7 bases from J, with 17 bases in between. The CDR3 sequence is CASSPLGGGQNEQFF. In DNA, the CDR3 is TGTGCCAGCAGCCCACTGGGGGGGGGCCAAAATGAGCAGTTCTTC.

The chain has TRBV28 and TRBJ2-7; 8 bases map to TRBD2. The CDR3 sequence is 13 residues long. In germline, CDR1 is MDHEN, CDR2 SYDVKM. After removal of 8 bases from V and 2 bases from J, the junction contained 5 bases not matched to a gene. CDR3 coding DNA: TGTGCCAGCGCTGGTAGCGGGGCCTACGAGCAGTACTTC. It codes for CASAGSGAYEQYF.

This chain links TRBV20-1 with TRBJ2-1, with D perhaps TRBD1 (5 bases). CDR1 and CDR2 (germline): DFQATT, SNEGSKA (reference sequence). The CDR3 is 16 residues long. Trimming stripped 0 bases from V and 3 bases from J, with 15 bases between. CDR3 sequence (DNA): TGCAGTGCTAGAGATGAGCCGGCAGGGAACTACAATGAGCAGTTCTTC. Translation gives CSARDEPAGNYNEQFF.

A single count supports this clonotype. This chain joins TRBV10-1 and TRBJ2-7; 7 positions match TRBD1. The CDR3 contains 13 residues. V lost 0 bases, J lost 6 bases, and 2 bases stayed unmatched. The germline V gene has CDR1 WNHNN and CDR2 SYGVQD (reference sequence). The CDR3: CASSESNRGEQYF. The CDR3 DNA is TGCGCCAGCAGTGAGTCGAACAGGGGCGAGCAGTACTTC.

The rearrangement uses TRBV10-1 and TRBJ2-3, with 11 bases aligning to TRBD2. Germline CDR1 and CDR2: WNHNN and SYGVQD (reference sequence). CDR3 length: 15 amino acids. V was pared by 6 bases and J by 3 bases, with 5 bases of the junction left unmatched. The CDR3 sequence is CASSQLAGATDTQYF. Here the CDR3 DNA reads TGCGCCAGCAGCCAACTAGCGGGGGCTACAGATACGCAGTATTTT.

V gene TRBV6-6 combines with J gene TRBJ1-1, with a possible D match to TRBD1 (6 bases). The CDR3 is 14 residues long. The germline V and J ends were trimmed by 8 bases and 6 bases, with 19 bases remaining between them. Looked up from germline, CDR1 is MNHNY and CDR2 is SVGAGI (reference sequence). CDR3 region: CASSTGFGIAEAFF. In DNA, the CDR3 is TGTGCCAGCTCGACAGGATTTGGGATAGCTGAAGCTTTCTTT.

This chain links TRBV6-6 with TRBJ2-7; a weak D match, TRBD1 (5 bases). CDR1 and CDR2 (germline): MNHNY, SVGAGI (reference sequence). The CDR3 contains 13 residues. Trimming removed 2 bases at V and 7 bases at J, with 12 bases between. CDR3 in DNA: TGTGCCAGCAGTTACCCACCAGGGAAAGAGCAGTACTTC. As protein: CASSYPPGKEQYF.

This chain connects TRBV27 to TRBJ2-1; D possibly corresponds to TRBD2 (6 bases). Looked up from germline, CDR1 is MNHEY and CDR2 is SMNVEV (reference sequence). The V and J ends lost 4 bases and 5 bases respectively, with 21 bases between them. The CDR3 runs to 17 residues. CDR3 nucleotides: TGTGCCAGCAGTTCCGGGCGTCGGGAGAGCGGGCACAATGAGCAGTTCTTC. Its translation is CASSSGRRESGHNEQFF.

The V and J genes are TRBV5-8 and TRBJ1-5, with 12 bases fitting TRBD1. With 6 bases clipped from V and 2 bases from J, the junction kept 12 bases outside the gene matches. Germline loops: CDR1 SGHTS, CDR2 YDEGEE. The CDR3 contains 18 residues. For the CDR3, the DNA is TGTGCCAGCACTCCGGGACAGGGGGCGTTCGGTGGCAATCAGCCCCAGCATTTT. This gives the protein CASTPGQGAFGGNQPQHF.

The chain recombines TRBV7-2 with TRBJ2-1; TRBD1 might be the D (5 bases). CDR1 is SGHTA, CDR2 FQGNSA, per germline. This CDR3 region has 13 residues. Trimming shortened V by 6 bases and J by 3 bases, and 9 bases separated the two germline ends. DNA of the CDR3: TGTGCCAGCAGGCTAGGGGACTACAATGAGCAGTTCTTC. Protein product: CASRLGDYNEQFF.

J is TRBJ2-5 and V is TRBV20-1; D ambiguous. The CDR3 is 11 amino acids. Germline V gene data show CDR1 as DFQATT and CDR2 as SNEGSKA (reference sequence). V was pared by 0 bases and J by 7 bases, with 6 bases between. CDR3 bases: TGCAGTGCTAGAGATCGCGGGACCCAGTACTTC. It encodes CSARDRGTQYF.

The CDR3 nucleotides are TGTGCCAGCAGTTACTCCCACTCAAGACTGTACTTC. It yields the protein CASSYSHSRLYF. The chain has TRBV6-2 or TRBV6-3 and TRBJ2-5, with D hard to call. The V gene's germline CDR1 is MNHEY and CDR2 SVGEGT. The V end lost 0 bases, the J end lost 13 bases, and 12 bases lay between the germline ends. The CDR3 runs to 12 residues.

The chain combines TRBV29-1 with TRBJ1-2; TRBD1 aligns across 8 bases. From germline, CDR1 is SQVTM and CDR2 ANQGSEA. The CDR3 is 11 amino acids. The junction had 2 bases not matched to a gene; V was cut back by 6 bases and J by 5 bases. The CDR3 DNA reads as TGCAGCGTCGGACAGGGTTATGGCTACACCTTC. Its protein product is CSVGQGYGYTF.

The J gene is TRBJ2-1, the V gene TRBV7-2; 8 nucleotides agree with TRBD2. The CDR3 is 17 residues long. Germline trimming cut 2 bases from V and 4 bases from J; bases unmatched to any gene: 10. Germline V gene data show CDR1 as SGHTA and CDR2 as FQGNSA. The CDR3 loop is CASSLMLAGGTYNEQFF. CDR3 coding DNA: TGTGCCAGCAGCTTAATGCTAGCGGGTGGGACTTACAATGAGCAGTTCTTC.

This chain uses TRBV7-3 with TRBJ2-1, with D maybe TRBD2 (6 bases). Germline V gives CDR1 SGHTA, CDR2 FQGTGA. V lost 5 bases and J 2 bases, leaving 13 bases between the germline ends. This CDR3 comprises 15 residues. This chain's CDR3 is CASSVSGSTYNEQFF. CDR3 in DNA: TGTGCCAGCAGCGTATCCGGGAGCACCTACAATGAGCAGTTCTTC.

The chain employs TRBV28 and TRBJ2-3, with 10 bases aligning to TRBD2. V shed 8 bases, J shed 4 bases, and the junction held 12 bases outside the gene matches. Per germline, CDR1 MDHEN and CDR2 SYDVKM. CDR3 length: 16 residues. This CDR3 reads CASEPTFSGRADTQYF. DNA for the CDR3: TGTGCCAGCGAACCCACGTTCAGCGGGAGGGCAGATACGCAGTATTTT.

The V and J genes are TRBV7-6 and TRBJ1-1; 8 bases line up with TRBD1. Trimming at V came to 2 bases and at J to 4 bases, leaving 18 bases not matched to a gene. The CDR3 contains 19 residues. Germline V gene data show CDR1 as SGHVS and CDR2 as FNYEAQ. The CDR3 DNA reads TGTGCCAGCAGCTTATTTGCGTGGGACAGGACTCCCCGGGGCACTGAAGCTTTCTTT. Residues: CASSLFAWDRTPRGTEAFF.